This entry features one T cell receptor beta chain sequence. It has no known antigen specificity. Qualities for individual bases were not recorded, and no much larger clone is one base off. These data come from a study of blood T cell repertoires in COVID-19 (dated by TCRdb to the early 2020s). Looking at the study overall: The collaborator samples originated in the United States, Italy and Spain and spanned the acute and convalescent phases of COVID-19. The prospective study material was composed of cDNA or gDNA derived from T cells, B-cell-depleted T cells, or PBMCs. Subjects who had been exposed to COVID-19, were actively infected with it, or had recovered from it provided the deeply sampled blood TCRbeta repertoires that made up the dataset. A freely available public database, intended as a resource for researchers studying the immune response to SARS-CoV-2, is where the repertoires were released. Samples were obtained from the ongoing ImmuneRACE study (first 160 participants) and from approximately 1,200 subjects provided by 6 global collaborators. Sample metadata almost always included a de-identified subject ID, COVID-19 status, age in years and sex. Where HLA class I and class II types were available, the types were taken from metadata supplied by the sample provider, not from assay-based typing. What the work shows at the level of the full study, not this receptor alone: How much clinical and demographic metadata was included differed by source and by participant, and the metadata was provided uncurated.

Enrolling through a virtual design, the prospective study's participants ranged in age from about 18 to 100 years and lived across roughly 24 United States geographic areas. In the prospective study, cohorts were assigned on the basis of participant-reported clinical history obtained from a screening survey and a study questionnaire. In the prospective study, mobile phlebotomists collected whole blood, serum and a nasopharyngeal or oropharyngeal swab from each participant. Participants in the prospective study had the option to provide additional blood draws and questionnaires over a roughly two-month period. Before DNA extraction, prospective study blood samples were shipped either frozen or at room temperature. Including cysteine and phenylalanine, the CDR3 has 13 amino acids. Only the CDR3 region is kept as DNA, spanning 39 bases read in frame from base 1. The junction carries 15 bases between V and J, which are trimmed by 6 bases and 7 bases respectively.

TCRbeta CDR3 regions were amplified from genomic DNA using the immunoSEQ Assay, a bias-controlled multiplex PCR. Under the source paper's analysis protocol: The number of nucleated cells in each sample was estimated from the amplification of reference gene primers within the assay. To quantify the absolute abundance of each unique TCRbeta CDR3 rearrangement, sequence reads were collapsed and filtered. Productive Simpson clonality was computed per sample as the square root of Simpson's diversity index over productive rearrangements. TCRdb's version of the immuneACCESS table is confined to in-frame rearrangements and falls short of the full clone set. An unresolved V gene accounts for under half of the shortfall where checked; the remainder is of unknown origin. D and trimming come from the DNA, and the V and J calls and clone size come from that table. Recorded for this sample are roughly 220,000 clones; 80% to 90% of them occurred a single time. The top ten clones comprise 3% to 4% of the sample.

This clonotype was sampled from a young woman in a cohort exposed to, infected with or recovered from COVID-19 (not recorded which). In this chain, TRBV12-3 or TRBV12-4 is recombined with TRBJ1-2; no D gene call is confident. The sequencing sample was made of PBMCs or T cells enriched from blood (not recorded which). The bases are TGTGCCAGCAGAAACCGGGTGGTCGGTGGCTACACCTTC. Its protein product is CASRNRVVGGYTF.